This T cell receptor (beta chain) comes out of a study of blood T cell repertoires in COVID-19 (dated by TCRdb to the early 2020s). About the full investigation: Samples covering the acute and convalescent phases of COVID-19 were provided by collaborators in the United States, Italy and Spain. Subjects who had been exposed to COVID-19, were actively infected with it, or had recovered from it provided the deeply sampled blood TCRbeta repertoires that made up the dataset. The material from the prospective study consisted of cDNA or gDNA derived from T cells, B-cell-depleted T cells, or PBMCs. Samples came from the ongoing ImmuneRACE study (first 160 participants) plus 1,254 subjects from 6 global collaborators. HLA class I and class II types, where available, came from metadata supplied by the sample provider rather than from assay-based typing. A de-identified subject ID, COVID-19 status, age in years and sex were almost always included in the sample metadata. The repertoires were released in a freely available public database intended as a resource for research on the immune response to SARS-CoV-2. General findings and caveats noted by the study authors: Clinical and demographic metadata were provided uncurated, with the amount varying by source and participant.

With regard to this clone: Its antigen is still unknown. Base qualities are missing; no much larger clone stands one base away.

The germline V and J ends show losses of 6 bases and 2 bases respectively, and no gene match explains 2 bases of the junction. Via the germline V gene (reference sequence), CDR1 is MNHEY and CDR2 SMNVEV. Measured from the cysteine to the phenylalanine, the CDR3 is 14 residues long. Only the CDR3 region is kept as DNA, spanning 42 bases read in frame from base 1. The collaborating institutions used their own protocols to collect whole blood in K2EDTA tubes. Collaborator samples were shipped for TCRbeta analysis as frozen whole blood, isolated PBMCs, or DNA extracted from either sample type. The immunoSEQ Assay, a bias-controlled multiplex PCR, was used to amplify TCRbeta CDR3 regions from genomic DNA. Processing in the source paper ran as follows. Within the assay, amplification of reference gene primers was used to estimate how many nucleated cells each sample contained. To quantify the absolute abundance of each unique TCRbeta CDR3 rearrangement, sequence reads were collapsed and filtered. For each sample, productive Simpson clonality was calculated by taking the square root of Simpson's diversity index across productive rearrangements. In its TCRdb copy, this immuneACCESS table keeps in-frame sequences only and misses some clones. Where compared with another copy, unresolved V genes explain less than half of these, and the others have no known cause. V and J calls and clone size are copied from that table; D and trimming were computed from the DNA. The sample table holds approximately 140,000 clones, of which just over 85% were seen once. The ten top clones hold less than 2% of the sample.

The TCR was taken from a woman aged 55-70 years with acute or convalescent COVID-19. Sequenced sample: peripheral blood. The chain is encoded by TRBV27 joined to TRBJ2-1; a stretch of 9 junction bases matches TRBD2. CDR3 reads: CASRSGGTYNEQFF. The DNA sequence is given as TGTGCCAGCAGAAGCGGGGGGACCTACAATGAGCAGTTCTTC.